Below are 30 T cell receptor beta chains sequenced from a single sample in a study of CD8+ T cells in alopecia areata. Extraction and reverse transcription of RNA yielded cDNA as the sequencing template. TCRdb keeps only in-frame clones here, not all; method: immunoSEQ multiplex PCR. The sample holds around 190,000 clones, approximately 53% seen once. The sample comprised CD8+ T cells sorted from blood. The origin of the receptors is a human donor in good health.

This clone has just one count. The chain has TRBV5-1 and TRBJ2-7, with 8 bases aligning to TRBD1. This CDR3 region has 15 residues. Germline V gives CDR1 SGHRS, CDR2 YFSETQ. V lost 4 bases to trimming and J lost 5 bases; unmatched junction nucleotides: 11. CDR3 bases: TGCGCCAGCAGCCTTACGACAGGGGCGAGGAACGAGCAGTACTTC. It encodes CASSLTTGARNEQYF.

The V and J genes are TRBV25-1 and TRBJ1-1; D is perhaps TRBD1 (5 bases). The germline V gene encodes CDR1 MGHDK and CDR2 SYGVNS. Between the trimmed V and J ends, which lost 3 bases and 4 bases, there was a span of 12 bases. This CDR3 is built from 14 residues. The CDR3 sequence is CASSERGTGTEAFF. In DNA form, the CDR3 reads TGTGCCAGCAGTGAGAGGGGTACCGGCACTGAAGCTTTCTTT.

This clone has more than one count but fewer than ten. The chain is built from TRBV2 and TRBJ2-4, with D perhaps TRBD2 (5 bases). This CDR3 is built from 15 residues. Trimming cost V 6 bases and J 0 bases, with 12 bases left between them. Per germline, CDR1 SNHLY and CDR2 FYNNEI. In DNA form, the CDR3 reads TGTGCCAGCAGACCCCTAGCCTTAGCCAAAAACATTCAGTACTTC. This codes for CASRPLALAKNIQYF.

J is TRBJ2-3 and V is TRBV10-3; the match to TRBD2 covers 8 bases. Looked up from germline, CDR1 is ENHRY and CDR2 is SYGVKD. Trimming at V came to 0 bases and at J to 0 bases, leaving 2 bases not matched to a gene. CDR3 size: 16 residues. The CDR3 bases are TGTGCCATCAGTGAGTCGAGCGGGGGTAGCACAGATACGCAGTATTTT. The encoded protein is CAISESSGGSTDTQYF.

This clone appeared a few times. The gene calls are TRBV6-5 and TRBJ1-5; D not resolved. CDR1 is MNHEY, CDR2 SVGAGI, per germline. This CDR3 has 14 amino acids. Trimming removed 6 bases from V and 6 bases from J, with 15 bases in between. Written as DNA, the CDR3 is TGTGCCAGCAGCCTAGAGTCGGCAGTTCAGCCCCAGCATTTT. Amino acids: CASSLESAVQPQHF.

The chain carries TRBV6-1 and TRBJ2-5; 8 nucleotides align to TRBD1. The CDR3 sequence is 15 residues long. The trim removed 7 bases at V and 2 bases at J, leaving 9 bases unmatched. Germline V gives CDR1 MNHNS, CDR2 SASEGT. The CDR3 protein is CASTLGRGRQETQYF. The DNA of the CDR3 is TGTGCCAGCACCCTGGGCAGGGGGCGTCAAGAGACCCAGTACTTC.

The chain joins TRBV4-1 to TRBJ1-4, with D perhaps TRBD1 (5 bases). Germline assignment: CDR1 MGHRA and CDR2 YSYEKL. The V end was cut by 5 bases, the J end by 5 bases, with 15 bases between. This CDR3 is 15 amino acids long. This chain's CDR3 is CASSFRQGRNEKLFF. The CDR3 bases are TGCGCCAGCAGCTTCAGGCAGGGACGGAATGAAAAACTGTTTTTT.

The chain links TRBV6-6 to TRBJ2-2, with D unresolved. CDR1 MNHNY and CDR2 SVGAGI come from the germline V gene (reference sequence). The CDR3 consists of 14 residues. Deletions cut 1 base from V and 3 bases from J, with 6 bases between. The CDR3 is CASSYYVYTGELFF. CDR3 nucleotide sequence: TGTGCCAGCAGTTACTATGTGTACACCGGGGAGCTGTTTTTT.

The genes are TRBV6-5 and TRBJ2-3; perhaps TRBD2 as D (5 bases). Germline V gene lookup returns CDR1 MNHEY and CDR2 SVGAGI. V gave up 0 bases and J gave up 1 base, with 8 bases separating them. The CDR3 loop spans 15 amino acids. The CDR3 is CASSYSGVRTDTQYF. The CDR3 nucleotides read TGTGCCAGCAGTTACTCCGGGGTCCGCACAGATACGCAGTATTTT.

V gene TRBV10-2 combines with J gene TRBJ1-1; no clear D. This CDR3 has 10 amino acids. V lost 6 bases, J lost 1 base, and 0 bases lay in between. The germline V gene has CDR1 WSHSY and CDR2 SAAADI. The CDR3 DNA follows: TGCGCCAGCAGGAACACTGAAGCTTTCTTT. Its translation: CASRNTEAFF.

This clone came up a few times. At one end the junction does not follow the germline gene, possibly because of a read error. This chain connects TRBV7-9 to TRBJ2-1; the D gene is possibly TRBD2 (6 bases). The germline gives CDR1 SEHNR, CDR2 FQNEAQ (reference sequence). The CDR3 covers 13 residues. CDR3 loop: CASSFTFPGEPLF. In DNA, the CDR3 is TGTGCCAGCAGCTTTACTTTTCCGGGGGAACCCCTCTTC.

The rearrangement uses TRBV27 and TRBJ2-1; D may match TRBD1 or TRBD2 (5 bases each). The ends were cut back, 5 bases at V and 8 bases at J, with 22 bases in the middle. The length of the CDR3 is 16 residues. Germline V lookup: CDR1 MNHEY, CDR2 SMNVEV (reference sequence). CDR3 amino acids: CASSAWDLRKHDEQFF. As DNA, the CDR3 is TGTGCCAGCAGTGCCTGGGACCTAAGGAAGCACGATGAGCAGTTCTTC.

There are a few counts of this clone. This chain's CDR3 is CASSQVAGGPYEQYF. Here the CDR3 DNA reads TGCGCCAGCAGCCAAGTAGCGGGGGGGCCCTACGAGCAGTACTTC. The chain links TRBV4-1 to TRBJ2-7; 11 bases fit TRBD2. The length of the CDR3 is 15 residues. Germline CDR1 and CDR2: MGHRA and YSYEKL. Losses at the gene ends were 1 base for V and 2 bases for J; bases not matched to a gene: 1.

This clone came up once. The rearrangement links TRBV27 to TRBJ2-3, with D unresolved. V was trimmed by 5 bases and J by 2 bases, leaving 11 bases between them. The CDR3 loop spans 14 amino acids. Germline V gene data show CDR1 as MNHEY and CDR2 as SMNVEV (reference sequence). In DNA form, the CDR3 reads TGTGCCAGCAGTCCCATCTCCGACACAGATACGCAGTATTTT. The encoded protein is CASSPISDTDTQYF.

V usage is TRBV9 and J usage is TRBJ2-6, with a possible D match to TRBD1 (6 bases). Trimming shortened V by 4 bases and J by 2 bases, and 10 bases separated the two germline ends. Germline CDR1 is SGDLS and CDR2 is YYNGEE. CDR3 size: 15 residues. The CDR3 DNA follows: TGTGCCAGCAGCAATAACAGGGCTGGGGCCAACGTCCTGACTTTC. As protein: CASSNNRAGANVLTF.

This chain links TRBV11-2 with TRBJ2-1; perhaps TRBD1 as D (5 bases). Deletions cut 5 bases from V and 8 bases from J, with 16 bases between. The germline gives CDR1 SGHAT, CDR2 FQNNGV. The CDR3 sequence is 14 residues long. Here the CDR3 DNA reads TGTGCCAGCAGCCTTGGTGGGGCCAGCCATGAGCAGTTCTTC. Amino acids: CASSLGGASHEQFF.

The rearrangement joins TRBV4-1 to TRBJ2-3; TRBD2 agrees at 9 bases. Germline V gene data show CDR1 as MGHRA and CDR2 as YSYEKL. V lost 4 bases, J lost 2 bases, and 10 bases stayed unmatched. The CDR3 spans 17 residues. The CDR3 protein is CASSPAGSGGLTDTQYF. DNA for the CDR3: TGCGCCAGCAGCCCTGCTGGTAGCGGGGGACTCACAGATACGCAGTATTTT.

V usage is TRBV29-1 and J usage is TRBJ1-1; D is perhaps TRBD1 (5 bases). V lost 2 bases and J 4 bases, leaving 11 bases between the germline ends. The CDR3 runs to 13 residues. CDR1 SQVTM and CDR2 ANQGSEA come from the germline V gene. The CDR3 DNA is TGCAGCGTTGAACGTCAGGGAGGCACTGAAGCTTTCTTT. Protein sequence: CSVERQGGTEAFF.

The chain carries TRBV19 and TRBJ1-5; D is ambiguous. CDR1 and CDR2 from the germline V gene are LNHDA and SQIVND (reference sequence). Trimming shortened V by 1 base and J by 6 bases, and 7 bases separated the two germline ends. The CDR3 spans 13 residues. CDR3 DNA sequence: TGTGCCAGTAGTATAGGGTCCGGTCAGCCCCAGCATTTT. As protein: CASSIGSGQPQHF.

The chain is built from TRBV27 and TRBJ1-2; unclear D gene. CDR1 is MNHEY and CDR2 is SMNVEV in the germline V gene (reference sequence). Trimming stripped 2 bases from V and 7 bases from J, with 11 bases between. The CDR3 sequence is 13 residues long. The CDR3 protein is CASSLTAAGGYTF. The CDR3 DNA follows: TGTGCCAGCAGTTTAACGGCCGCGGGTGGCTACACCTTC.

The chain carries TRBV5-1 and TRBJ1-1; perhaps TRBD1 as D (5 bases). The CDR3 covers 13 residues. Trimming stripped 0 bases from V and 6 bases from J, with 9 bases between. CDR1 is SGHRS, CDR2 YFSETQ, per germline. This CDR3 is CASSLGGSPEAFF. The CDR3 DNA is TGCGCCAGCAGCTTGGGGGGGAGCCCTGAAGCTTTCTTT.

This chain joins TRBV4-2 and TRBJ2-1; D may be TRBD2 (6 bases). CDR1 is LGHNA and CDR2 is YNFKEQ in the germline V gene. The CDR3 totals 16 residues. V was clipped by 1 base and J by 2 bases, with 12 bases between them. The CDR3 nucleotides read TGTGCCAGCAGCCAAGTTCAGACTAGACCCTACAATGAGCAGTTCTTC. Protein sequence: CASSQVQTRPYNEQFF.

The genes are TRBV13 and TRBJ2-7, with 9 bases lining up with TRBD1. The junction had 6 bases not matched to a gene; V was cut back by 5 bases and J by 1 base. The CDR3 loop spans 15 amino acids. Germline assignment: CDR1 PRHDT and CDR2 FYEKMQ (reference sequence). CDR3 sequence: CASSPQGTGSYEQYF. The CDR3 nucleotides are TGTGCCAGCAGCCCACAAGGGACAGGGTCCTACGAGCAGTACTTC.

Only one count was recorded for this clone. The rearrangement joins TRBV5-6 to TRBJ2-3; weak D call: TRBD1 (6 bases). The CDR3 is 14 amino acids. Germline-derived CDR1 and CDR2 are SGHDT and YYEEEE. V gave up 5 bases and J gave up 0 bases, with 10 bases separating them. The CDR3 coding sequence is TGTGCCAGCAGTCCAGGGGCCAGCACAGATACGCAGTATTTT. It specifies CASSPGASTDTQYF. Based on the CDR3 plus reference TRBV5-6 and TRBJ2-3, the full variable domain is DAGVTQSPTHLIKTRGQQVTLRCSPKSGHDTVSWYQQALGQGPQFIFQYYEEEERQRGNFPDRFSGHQFPNYSSELNVNALLLGDSALYLCASSPGASTDTQYFGPGTRLTVL.

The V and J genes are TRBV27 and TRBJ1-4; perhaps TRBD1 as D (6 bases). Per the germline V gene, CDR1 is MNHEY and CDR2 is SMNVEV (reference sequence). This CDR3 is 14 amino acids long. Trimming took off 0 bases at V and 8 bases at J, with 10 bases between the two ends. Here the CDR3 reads CASSLSGGQEKLFF. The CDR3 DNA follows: TGTGCCAGCAGTTTATCCGGGGGGCAGGAAAAACTGTTTTTT.

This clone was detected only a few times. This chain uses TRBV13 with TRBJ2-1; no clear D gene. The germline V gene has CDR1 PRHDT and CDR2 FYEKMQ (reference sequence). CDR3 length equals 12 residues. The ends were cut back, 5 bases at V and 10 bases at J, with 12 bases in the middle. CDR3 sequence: CASSHSVREQFF. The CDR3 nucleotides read TGTGCCAGCAGCCACTCCGTGCGGGAGCAGTTCTTC.

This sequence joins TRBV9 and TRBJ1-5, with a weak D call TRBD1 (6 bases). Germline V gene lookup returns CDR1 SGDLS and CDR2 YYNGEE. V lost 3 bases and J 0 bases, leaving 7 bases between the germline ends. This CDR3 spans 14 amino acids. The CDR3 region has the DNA TGTGCCAGCAGCGCGGACAGTAGCAATCAGCCCCAGCATTTT. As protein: CASSADSSNQPQHF. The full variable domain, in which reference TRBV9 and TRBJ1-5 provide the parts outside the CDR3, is DSGVTQTPKHLITATGQRVTLRCSPRSGDLSVYWYQQSLDQGLQFLIQYYNGEERAKGNILERFSAQQFPDLHSELNLSSLELGDSALYFCASSADSSNQPQHFGDGTRLSIL.

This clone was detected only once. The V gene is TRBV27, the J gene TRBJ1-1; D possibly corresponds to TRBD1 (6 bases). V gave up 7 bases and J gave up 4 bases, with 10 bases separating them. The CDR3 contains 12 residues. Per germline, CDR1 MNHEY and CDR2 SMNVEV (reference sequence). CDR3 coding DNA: TGTGCCAGCAAGGTAGGGGGCACTGAAGCTTTCTTT. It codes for CASKVGGTEAFF.

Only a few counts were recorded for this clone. CDR3 sequence (DNA): TGCGCCAGCAGCTTCCCTGGGAATGAGCAGTTCTTC. This translates into CASSFPGNEQFF. The chain couples TRBV5-1 to TRBJ2-1; D gene unclear. The CDR3 extends over 12 amino acids. Germline V lookup: CDR1 SGHRS, CDR2 YFSETQ. Trimming removed 2 bases from V and 7 bases from J, with 7 bases in between.

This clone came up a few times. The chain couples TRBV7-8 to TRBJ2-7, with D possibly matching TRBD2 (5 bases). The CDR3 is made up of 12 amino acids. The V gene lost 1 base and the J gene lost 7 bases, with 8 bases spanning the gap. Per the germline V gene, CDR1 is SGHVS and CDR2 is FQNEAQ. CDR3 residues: CASSLVSGEQYF. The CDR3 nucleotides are TGTGCCAGCAGCTTAGTTTCGGGGGAGCAGTACTTC. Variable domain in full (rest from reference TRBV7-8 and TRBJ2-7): GAGVSQSPRYKVAKRGQDVALRCDPISGHVSLFWYQQALGQGPEFLTYFQNEAQLDKSGLPSDRFFAERPEGSVSTLKIQRTQQEDSAVYLCASSLVSGEQYFGPGTRLTVT.